The present entry profiles one TCR beta chain with its context. The junction differs from germline at one of its ends, possibly a read error. The data were obtained in a study of T cells in Graves' hyperthyroidism and ophthalmopathy. The CDR3 extends over 16 amino acids. Amplification targeted TCR beta CDR3 regions from RNA transcripts. HTBI primers were the set used in a first-round RT-PCR of the TCR CDR3. One entry per CDR3 protein, called by TCRdb with MiXCR from the multiplex PCR reads. The data contain approximately 590,000 distinct CDR3 sequences, less than 20% of them seen just once; the ten biggest clones take up approximately 7%.

The source of this sequence is a woman in her thirties with Graves' hyperthyroidism. Source material: blood. V usage is TRBV12-3 or TRBV12-4 and J usage is TRBJ2-2, with 12 positions matching TRBD1. The CDR3 DNA sequence: TGTGCCAGCAGATTAGGGACAGGGGGCTACACCGGGGAGCTGTTTTTT. Residues: CASRLGTGGYTGELFF.